A single sample is the source of the 13 T cell receptor beta chains below, sequenced in a study of blood T cell repertoires in COVID-19. Assay used: immunoSEQ multiplex PCR; TCRdb lists only in-frame clones, some missing. Of roughly 86,000 clones in the sample, over 80% were seen once. Sequencing used peripheral blood. These receptors originate from a man aged 45-65 years with acute or convalescent COVID-19.

The chain has TRBV9 and TRBJ1-6; 10 bases are a match to TRBD1. Germline CDR1 is SGDLS and CDR2 is YYNGEE. The ends lost 3 bases at V and 8 bases at J; junction bases unmatched: 8. CDR3 size: 16 residues. Written as DNA, the CDR3 is TGTGCCAGCAGCGCCCGGGACAGGGGAGTATATTCACCCCTCCACTTT. Translated, it gives CASSARDRGVYSPLHF.

This chain links TRBV4-1 with TRBJ2-1, with 9 bases lining up with TRBD1. Trimming took 4 bases from V and 16 from J; bases not matched to a gene: 8. In germline, CDR1 is MGHRA, CDR2 YSYEKL. The CDR3 totals 12 residues. Written as DNA, the CDR3 is TGCGCCAGCAGCCCTTTAGGACAGGGGAAATTCTTC. Its protein product is CASSPLGQGKFF.

The V call is TRBV19, the J call TRBJ1-4; D uncertain. Per germline, CDR1 LNHDA and CDR2 SQIVND (reference sequence). The CDR3 totals 16 residues. V shed 1 base and J shed 8 bases, with 17 bases lying between them. Here the CDR3 DNA reads TGTGCCAGTAGTATAGCCCAAGGAGGGCCGAAAGAAAAACTGTTTTTT. The encoded protein is CASSIAQGGPKEKLFF.

A single count supports this clone. The V and J genes are TRBV6-5 and TRBJ1-1, with a weak D call TRBD1 (6 bases). The V and J ends lost 7 bases and 4 bases respectively, with 10 bases between them. The germline gives CDR1 MNHEY, CDR2 SVGAGI. The CDR3 consists of 12 residues. CDR3 in DNA: TGTGCCAGCAAGGGGGTCGGCACTGAAGCTTTCTTT. This translates into CASKGVGTEAFF.

V usage is TRBV5-1 and J usage is TRBJ1-3; 7 bases match TRBD1. Trimming cost V 2 bases and J 4 bases; bases outside gene matches: 3. Germline lookup yields CDR1 SGHRS and CDR2 YFSETQ. The CDR3 has 14 residues. CDR3 DNA sequence: TGCGCCAGCAGCTTAGACAGGGAAGGAAACACCATATATTTT. It is translated as CASSLDREGNTIYF.

The chain couples TRBV19 to TRBJ1-5; TRBD1 agrees at 7 bases. Germline trimming cut 3 bases from V and 3 bases from J; bases unmatched to any gene: 2. The CDR3 runs 14 residues. Germline CDR1 LNHDA, CDR2 SQIVND (reference sequence). CDR3 in amino acids: CASSMGQINQPQHF. In DNA, the CDR3 is TGTGCCAGTAGTATGGGACAGATCAATCAGCCCCAGCATTTT. The full variable domain, with the rest looked up from reference TRBV19 and TRBJ1-5, is DGGITQSPKYLFRKEGQNVTLSCEQNLNHDAMYWYRQDPGQGLRLIYYSQIVNDFQKGDIAEGYSVSREKKESFPLTVTSAQKNPTAFYLCASSMGQINQPQHFGDGTRLSIL.

The rearrangement uses TRBV4-2 and TRBJ2-7, with 8 positions matching TRBD2. The CDR3 sequence is 16 residues long. From germline, CDR1 is LGHNA and CDR2 YNFKEQ. V lost 4 bases to trimming and J lost 4 bases; unmatched junction nucleotides: 12. The CDR3 DNA reads as TGTGCCAGCAGCCTCCTTGACGGGAGGGCCCGGTACGAGCAGTACTTC. It encodes CASSLLDGRARYEQYF.

V usage is TRBV6-5 and J usage is TRBJ1-2, with D possibly TRBD1 on 5 matching bases. CDR1 is MNHEY and CDR2 is SVGAGI in the germline V gene. V lost 2 bases and J 7 bases, leaving 8 bases between the germline ends. This CDR3 is built from 12 residues. CDR3 region: CASSYGGFGYTF. The DNA for the CDR3 is TGTGCCAGCAGTTACGGGGGGTTTGGCTACACCTTC.

The rearrangement joins TRBV5-1 to TRBJ2-7, with 13 bases lining up with TRBD2. CDR1 is SGHRS and CDR2 is YFSETQ in the germline V gene. The V and J ends lost 5 bases and 2 bases, in that order; junction bases with no gene match: 7. The CDR3 is 16 amino acids. CDR3 nucleotide sequence: TGCGCCAGCAGTCAAGGACTAGCGGGAGCAACCTACGAGCAGTACTTC. Amino acid sequence: CASSQGLAGATYEQYF.

The chain couples TRBV19 to TRBJ2-7, with TRBD1 matching over 8 bases. The CDR3 runs to 15 residues. Germline CDR1 and CDR2: LNHDA and SQIVND (reference sequence). V lost 0 bases to trimming and J lost 2 bases; unmatched junction nucleotides: 3. CDR3 residues: CASSIEDRGPYEQYF. The CDR3 DNA is TGTGCCAGTAGTATAGAAGACAGGGGCCCCTACGAGCAGTACTTC.

V usage is TRBV7-9 and J usage is TRBJ2-7; TRBD2 matches 7 bases. J lost 0 bases, V lost 4 bases, and 12 bases had no gene match. This CDR3 has 17 amino acids. The germline V gene has CDR1 SEHNR and CDR2 FQNEAQ (reference sequence). In DNA, the CDR3 is TGTGCCAGCAGCTCCTTACCGGGAGGAATTAGCTCCTACGAGCAGTACTTC. This translates into CASSSLPGGISSYEQYF.

This clone has a single count. The gene calls are TRBV28 and TRBJ1-1; tentatively, D is TRBD1 (6 bases). This CDR3 has 15 residues. Germline-derived CDR1 and CDR2 are MDHEN and SYDVKM. The ends were cut back, 7 bases at V and 5 bases at J, with 20 bases in the middle. The CDR3 spells CASIALQGKGTEAFF. The CDR3 bases are TGTGCCAGCATCGCCCTACAGGGTAAAGGAACTGAAGCTTTCTTT.

This chain joins TRBV6-2 or TRBV6-3 and TRBJ2-2, with a weak D call TRBD2 (7 bases). V lost 5 bases, J lost 4 bases, and 20 bases lay in between. CDR3 size: 17 residues. CDR1 and CDR2 (germline): MNHEY, SVGEGT. CDR3 amino acids: CASSRIGGLTGTGELFF. Written as DNA, the CDR3 is TGTGCCAGCAGTCGGATCGGGGGGCTGACTGGCACCGGGGAGCTGTTTTTT.